This T cell receptor (beta chain) was profiled in a study of T cells in localized non-small cell lung cancer. Regarding the study as a whole: Higher blood T cell density went with longer overall survival. A median of roughly 55 of the top 100 tumor clones appeared in adjacent lung, which was paired and uninvolved. Of the tissues analyzed, uninvolved adjacent lung showed maximal T cell clonality, greater than tumor.

Germline CDR1 reads SNHLY; CDR2 reads FYNNEI. V was clipped by 6 bases and J by 1 base, with 11 bases between them. The CDR3 sequence is 14 residues long. This clone was seen only once. Its antigen is as yet unknown. TCRdb keeps only in-frame clones here, not all; method: immunoSEQ multiplex PCR. The table lists tens of thousands of clones, 80% to 90% of them singletons, with over 0.95% in the top ten. The TCR originated in a woman between 35 and 70 years old with stage I lung adenocarcinoma. The sample in question was peripheral blood, obtained before any cancer treatment. V usage is TRBV2 and J usage is TRBJ2-3; the D is unclear. The CDR3 DNA is TGTGCCAGCAGCTTAATAGGTGGCACAGATACGCAGTATTTT. This gives the protein CASSLIGGTDTQYF.